Presented here are 17 T cell receptor beta chains from one specimen sequenced in a study of blood T cell repertoires in COVID-19. The method was immunoSEQ multiplex PCR; TCRdb's version includes in-frame clones alone and lacks a portion of them. Of some 140,000 clones in the sample, around 77% are singletons; the top ten hold under 14%. The sample was peripheral blood. The receptors here all came from a human donor in a cohort sampled during active COVID-19.

The J gene is TRBJ2-3, the V gene TRBV5-6, with 9 bases that match TRBD2. The germline CDR1 and CDR2 sequences are SGHDT and YYEEEE. This CDR3 has 16 residues. The junction had 14 bases not matched to a gene; V was cut back by 4 bases and J by 8 bases. The CDR3 DNA reads as TGTGCCAGCAGCGCGGGAGGGGTGGCTAGAGCGGTTACGCAGTATTTT. It codes for CASSAGGVARAVTQYF.

The rearrangement uses TRBV7-9 and TRBJ2-7; 7 bases fit TRBD2. Germline CDR1 reads SEHNR; CDR2 reads FQNEAQ (reference sequence). V gave up 1 base and J gave up 0 bases; unmatched junction bases: 6. The CDR3 length is 16 residues. DNA of the CDR3: TGTGCCAGCAGCTTAGACCTCGGGGGGTACTCCTACGAGCAGTACTTC. Translated: CASSLDLGGYSYEQYF.

The V gene is TRBV19, the J gene TRBJ2-7; D is perhaps TRBD1 (5 bases). The CDR3 spans 12 residues. V was cut by 5 bases and J by 5 bases, with 10 bases left in between. Germline V gene sequence: CDR1 LNHDA, CDR2 SQIVND (reference sequence). CDR3 loop: CASSLGQNEQYF. The DNA for the CDR3 is TGTGCCAGTAGTCTCGGACAAAACGAGCAGTACTTC.

The J gene is TRBJ1-4, the V gene TRBV12-5; D perhaps matches TRBD1 (6 bases). Trimming pared 11 bases from V and 5 bases from J, leaving 15 bases between. Germline V CDR1 and CDR2: LGHNT, FRNRAP. The CDR3 length is 13 residues. DNA for the CDR3: TGTGCTGTTAAAACAGGGACAAATGAAAAACTGTTTTTT. Translated, it gives CAVKTGTNEKLFF.

The V gene is TRBV10-3, the J gene TRBJ2-6, with TRBD2 identical over 7 bases. The germline CDR1 and CDR2 sequences are ENHRY and SYGVKD. With V trimmed by 10 bases and J by 2 bases, 8 bases remained unmatched. The CDR3 loop spans 15 amino acids. CDR3 nucleotides: TGTGCCACCGGAGGGAGGGCAGCTGGGGCCAACGTCCTGACTTTC. Translating it yields CATGGRAAGANVLTF.

The chain is built from TRBV27 and TRBJ1-2; maybe TRBD1 (5 bases). The CDR3 loop spans 13 amino acids. The V end lost 2 bases, the J end lost 4 bases, and 8 bases lay between the germline ends. CDR1 and CDR2 from the germline V gene are MNHEY and SMNVEV (reference sequence). CDR3 in DNA: TGTGCCAGCAGTTTAGGGCAGGGCTATGGCTACACCTTC. This codes for CASSLGQGYGYTF.

The chain links TRBV7-8 to TRBJ1-1, with TRBD1 identical over 9 bases. Per the germline V gene, CDR1 is SGHVS and CDR2 is FQNEAQ. V gave up 5 bases and J gave up 5 bases; unmatched junction bases: 6. The CDR3 is 14 residues long. The CDR3 is CASSRTGGETEAFF. Here the CDR3 DNA reads TGTGCCAGCAGCCGTACAGGGGGCGAGACTGAAGCTTTCTTT.

The CDR3 loop is CASSARYLTDTQYF. In nucleotides, the CDR3 is TGTGCCAGCAGTGCCCGCTACCTCACAGATACGCAGTATTTT. The chain combines TRBV6-2 or TRBV6-3 with TRBJ2-3; D is unclear. From germline, CDR1 is MNHEY and CDR2 SVGEGT. Trimming pared 5 bases from V and 2 bases from J, leaving 11 bases between. The CDR3 covers 14 residues.

The gene calls are TRBV5-4 and TRBJ2-7, with 9 bases identical to TRBD2. Germline V gene sequence: CDR1 SGHNT, CDR2 YYREEE (reference sequence). J lost 2 bases, V lost 6 bases, and 9 bases had no gene match. The CDR3 extends over 15 amino acids. DNA of the CDR3: TGTGCCAGCATGGGGAGTAGCGGGGGAGCCTACGAGCAGTACTTC. It codes for CASMGSSGGAYEQYF.

The chain links TRBV6-1 to TRBJ1-1; D is uncertain. Germline V gives CDR1 MNHNS, CDR2 SASEGT. V lost 0 bases and J 4 bases, leaving 9 bases between the germline ends. The CDR3 has 14 amino acids. CDR3 amino acids: CASSEARAATEAFF. The CDR3 DNA reads TGTGCCAGCAGTGAAGCGAGGGCGGCCACTGAAGCTTTCTTT.

This chain joins TRBV6-1 and TRBJ2-3; D not certain. V gave up 2 bases and J gave up 0 bases, with 9 bases separating them. The germline gives CDR1 MNHNS, CDR2 SASEGT. This CDR3 has 15 residues. The CDR3 DNA reads TGTGCCAGCAGTGAACGTCCTTCTAGCACAGATACGCAGTATTTT. It encodes CASSERPSSTDTQYF.

This chain uses TRBV11-2 with TRBJ2-7; D possibly corresponds to TRBD2 (5 bases). Trimming left V 3 bases short and J 6 bases short, with 12 bases between. CDR1 and CDR2 (germline): SGHAT, FQNNGV. The length of the CDR3 is 13 residues. The CDR3 DNA is TGTGCCAGCAGCTTTACCACCCGGGGCGAGCAGTACTTC. Translation gives CASSFTTRGEQYF.

V usage is TRBV2 and J usage is TRBJ1-2; TRBD1 agrees at 9 bases. Germline CDR1 is SNHLY and CDR2 is FYNNEI. V was pared by 8 bases and J by 8 bases, with 6 bases of the junction left unmatched. The CDR3 covers 12 residues. CDR3: CASQGQGVGYTF. In nucleotides, the CDR3 is TGTGCCAGCCAGGGACAGGGTGTAGGCTACACCTTC.

The V call is TRBV6-5, the J call TRBJ2-4; 7 nucleotides agree with TRBD2. The V gene end was trimmed by 6 bases and the J gene end by 0 bases; junction bases not matched to a gene: 5. The CDR3 is 15 amino acids. Per the germline V gene, CDR1 is MNHEY and CDR2 is SVGAGI. The CDR3 bases are TGTGCCAGCAGCGGCGGGGGACTAGCCAAAAACATTCAGTACTTC. This encodes CASSGGGLAKNIQYF.

The chain recombines TRBV6-5 with TRBJ2-7; 8 nucleotides agree with TRBD1. The CDR3 totals 14 residues. The germline V gene has CDR1 MNHEY and CDR2 SVGAGI. V shed 6 bases, J shed 0 bases, and the junction held 4 bases outside the gene matches. CDR3 DNA: TGTGCCAGCAGCCCCGGACAGGGCTCCTACGAGCAGTACTTC. This sequence encodes CASSPGQGSYEQYF.

For the CDR3, the DNA is TGTGCCAGCAGCCGGATCAGGGGGCAGAACACTGAAGCTTTCTTT. Its translation: CASSRIRGQNTEAFF. The V call is TRBV7-9, the J call TRBJ1-1; TRBD1 aligns across 8 bases. The CDR3 runs to 15 residues. The V gene end was trimmed by 5 bases and the J gene end by 1 base; junction bases not matched to a gene: 6. Germline V CDR1 and CDR2: SEHNR, FQNEAQ (reference sequence).

The gene calls are TRBV15 and TRBJ2-7; tentative D call: TRBD2 (5 bases). With 3 bases removed from V and 6 bases from J, the gap between germline ends came to 15 bases. This CDR3 is 14 amino acids long. Looked up from germline, CDR1 is LNHNV and CDR2 is YYDKDF (reference sequence). The CDR3 here is CATSRDRLGSEQYF. The CDR3 DNA sequence: TGTGCCACCAGCAGGGATAGACTGGGGAGCGAGCAGTACTTC.